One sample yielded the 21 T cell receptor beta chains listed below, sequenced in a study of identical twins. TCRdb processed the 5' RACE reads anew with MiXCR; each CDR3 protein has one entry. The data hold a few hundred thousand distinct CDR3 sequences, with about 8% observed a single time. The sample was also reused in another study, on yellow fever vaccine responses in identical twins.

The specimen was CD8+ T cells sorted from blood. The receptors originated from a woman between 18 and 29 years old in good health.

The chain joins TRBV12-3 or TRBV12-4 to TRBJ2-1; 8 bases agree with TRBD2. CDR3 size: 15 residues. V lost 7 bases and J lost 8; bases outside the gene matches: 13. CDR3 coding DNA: TGTGCCAGCATTCTAGCGGGCAGGGGAGGAGATGAGCAGTTCTTC. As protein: CASILAGRGGDEQFF.

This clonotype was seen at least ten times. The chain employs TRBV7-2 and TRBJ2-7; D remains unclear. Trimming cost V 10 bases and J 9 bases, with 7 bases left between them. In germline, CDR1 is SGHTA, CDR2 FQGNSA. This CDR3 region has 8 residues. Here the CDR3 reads CAISGQYF. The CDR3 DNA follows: TGTGCCATCTCCGGGCAGTACTTC.

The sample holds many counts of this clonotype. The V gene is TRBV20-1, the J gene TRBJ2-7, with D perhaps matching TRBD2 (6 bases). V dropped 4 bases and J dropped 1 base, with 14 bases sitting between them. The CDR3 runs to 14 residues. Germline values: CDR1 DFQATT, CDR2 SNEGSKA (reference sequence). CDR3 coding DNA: TGCAGTGCTATTGATACTAGCAATTCCTACGAGCAGTACTTC. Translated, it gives CSAIDTSNSYEQYF.

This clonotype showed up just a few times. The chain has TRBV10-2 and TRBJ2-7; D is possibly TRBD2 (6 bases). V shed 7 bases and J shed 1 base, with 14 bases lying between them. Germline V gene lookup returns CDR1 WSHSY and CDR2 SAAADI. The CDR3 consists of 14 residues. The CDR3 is CASTRDSQSYEQYF. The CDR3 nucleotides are TGCGCCAGCACTCGGGACTCCCAGTCCTACGAGCAGTACTTC.

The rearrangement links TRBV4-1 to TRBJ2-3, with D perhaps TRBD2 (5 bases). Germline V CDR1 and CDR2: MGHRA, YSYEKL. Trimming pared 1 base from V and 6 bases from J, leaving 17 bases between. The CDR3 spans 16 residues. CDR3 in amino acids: CASSQGLSRGDDTQYF. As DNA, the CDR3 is TGCGCCAGCAGCCAAGGGTTGAGCCGGGGAGACGATACGCAGTATTTT.

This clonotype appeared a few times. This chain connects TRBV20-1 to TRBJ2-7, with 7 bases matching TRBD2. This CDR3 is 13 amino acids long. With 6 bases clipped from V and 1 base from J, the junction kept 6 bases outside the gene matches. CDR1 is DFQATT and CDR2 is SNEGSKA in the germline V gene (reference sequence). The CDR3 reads CSAVRTRSYEQYF. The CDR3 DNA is TGCAGTGCCGTTAGGACTAGATCCTACGAGCAGTACTTC.

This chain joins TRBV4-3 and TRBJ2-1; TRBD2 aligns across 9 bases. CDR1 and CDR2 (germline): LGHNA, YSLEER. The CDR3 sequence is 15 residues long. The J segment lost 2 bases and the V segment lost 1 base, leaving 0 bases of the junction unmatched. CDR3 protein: CASSQGGRAYNEQFF. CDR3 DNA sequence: TGCGCCAGCAGCCAAGGCGGGAGGGCCTACAATGAGCAGTTCTTC.

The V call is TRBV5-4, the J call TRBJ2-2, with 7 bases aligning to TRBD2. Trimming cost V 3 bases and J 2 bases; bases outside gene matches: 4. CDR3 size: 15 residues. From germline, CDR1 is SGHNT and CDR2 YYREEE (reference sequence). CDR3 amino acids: CASSSRLANTGELFF. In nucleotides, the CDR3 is TGTGCCAGCAGCTCAAGACTAGCCAACACCGGGGAGCTGTTTTTT.

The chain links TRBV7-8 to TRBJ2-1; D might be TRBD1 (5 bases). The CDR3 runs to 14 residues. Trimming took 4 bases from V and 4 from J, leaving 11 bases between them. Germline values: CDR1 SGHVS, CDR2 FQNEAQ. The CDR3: CASSSQNRYNEQFF. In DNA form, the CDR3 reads TGTGCCAGCAGCTCTCAAAACAGGTACAATGAGCAGTTCTTC.

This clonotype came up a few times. The CDR3 reads CASRGGQQETQYF. The CDR3 bases are TGTGCCAGCAGGGGGGGGCAGCAAGAGACCCAGTACTTC. J is TRBJ2-5 and V is TRBV21-1; the D segment call TRBD1 is taken from the table without a DNA check. TRBV21-1 counts as a pseudogene. The CDR3 loop spans 13 amino acids.

The CDR3 loop is CSANRGLETQYF. The CDR3 DNA reads TGCAGTGCTAACAGGGGGCTAGAGACCCAGTACTTC. The gene calls are TRBV20-1 and TRBJ2-5; 9 positions agree with TRBD1. J was trimmed by 4 bases and V by 4 bases; bases with no gene match: 1. Germline lookup yields CDR1 DFQATT and CDR2 SNEGSKA (reference sequence). The CDR3 totals 12 residues.

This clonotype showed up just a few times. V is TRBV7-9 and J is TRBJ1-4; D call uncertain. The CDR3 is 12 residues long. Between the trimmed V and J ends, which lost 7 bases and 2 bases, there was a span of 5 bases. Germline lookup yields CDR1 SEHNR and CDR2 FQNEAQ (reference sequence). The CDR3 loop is CASNPTNEKLFF. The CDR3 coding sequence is TGTGCCAGCAACCCGACTAATGAAAAACTGTTTTTT.

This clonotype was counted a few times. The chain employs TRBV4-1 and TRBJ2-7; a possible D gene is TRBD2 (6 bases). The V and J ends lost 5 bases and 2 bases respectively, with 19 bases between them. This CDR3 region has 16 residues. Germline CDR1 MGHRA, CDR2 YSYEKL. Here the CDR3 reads CASSYSFRTGAYEQYF. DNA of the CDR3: TGCGCCAGCAGCTACTCTTTCAGGACGGGAGCCTACGAGCAGTACTTC.

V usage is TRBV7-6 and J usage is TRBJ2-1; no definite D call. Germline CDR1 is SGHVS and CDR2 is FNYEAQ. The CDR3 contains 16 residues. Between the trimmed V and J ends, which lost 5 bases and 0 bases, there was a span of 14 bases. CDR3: CASSDPDGGSYNEQFF. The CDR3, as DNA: TGTGCCAGCAGCGACCCGGACGGTGGCTCCTACAATGAGCAGTTCTTC.

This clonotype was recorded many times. Written as DNA, the CDR3 is TGCGCCAGCAGCCAAGATAGGAACAGGTACGAGCAGTACTTC. This gives the protein CASSQDRNRYEQYF. This chain links TRBV4-3 with TRBJ2-7; D may be TRBD1 (5 bases). Germline V gene data show CDR1 as LGHNA and CDR2 as YSLEER. The CDR3 is made up of 14 amino acids. Trimming stripped 0 bases from V and 4 bases from J, with 10 bases between.

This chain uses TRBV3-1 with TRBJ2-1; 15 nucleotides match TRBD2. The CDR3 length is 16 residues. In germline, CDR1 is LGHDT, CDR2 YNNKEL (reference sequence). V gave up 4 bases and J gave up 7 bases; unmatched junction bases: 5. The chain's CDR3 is CASSPPGLAGGNEQFF. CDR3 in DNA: TGTGCCAGCAGCCCCCCAGGACTAGCGGGGGGGAATGAGCAGTTCTTC.

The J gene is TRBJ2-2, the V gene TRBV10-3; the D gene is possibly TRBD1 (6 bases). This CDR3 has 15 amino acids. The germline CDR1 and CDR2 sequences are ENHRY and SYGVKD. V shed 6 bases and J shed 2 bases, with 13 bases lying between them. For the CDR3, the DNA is TGTGCCATCAGAGACTGGACAGAAAACACCGGGGAGCTGTTTTTT. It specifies CAIRDWTENTGELFF.

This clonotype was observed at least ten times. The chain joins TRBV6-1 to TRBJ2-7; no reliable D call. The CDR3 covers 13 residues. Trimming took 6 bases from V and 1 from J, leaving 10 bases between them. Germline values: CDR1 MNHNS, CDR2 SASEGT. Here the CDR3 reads CASSAALSYEQYF. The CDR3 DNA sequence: TGTGCCAGCAGCGCAGCCCTGTCCTACGAGCAGTACTTC.

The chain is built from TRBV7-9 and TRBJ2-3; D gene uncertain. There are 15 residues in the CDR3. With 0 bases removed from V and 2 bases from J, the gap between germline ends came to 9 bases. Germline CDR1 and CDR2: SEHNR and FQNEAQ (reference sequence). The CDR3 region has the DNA TGTGCCAGCAGCTTAGCAGGGATTTACACAGATACGCAGTATTTT. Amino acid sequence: CASSLAGIYTDTQYF.

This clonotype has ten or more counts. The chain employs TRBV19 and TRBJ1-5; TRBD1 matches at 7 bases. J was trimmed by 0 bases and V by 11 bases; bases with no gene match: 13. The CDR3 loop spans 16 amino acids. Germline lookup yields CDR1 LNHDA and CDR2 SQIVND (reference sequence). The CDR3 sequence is CAPPTGNGYSNQPQHF. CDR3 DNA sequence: TGTGCCCCTCCGACAGGGAACGGGTATAGCAATCAGCCCCAGCATTTT. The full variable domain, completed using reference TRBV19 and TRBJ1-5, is DGGITQSPKYLFRKEGQNVTLSCEQNLNHDAMYWYRQDPGQGLRLIYYSQIVNDFQKGDIAEGYSVSREKKESFPLTVTSAQKNPTAFYLCAPPTGNGYSNQPQHFGDGTRLSIL.

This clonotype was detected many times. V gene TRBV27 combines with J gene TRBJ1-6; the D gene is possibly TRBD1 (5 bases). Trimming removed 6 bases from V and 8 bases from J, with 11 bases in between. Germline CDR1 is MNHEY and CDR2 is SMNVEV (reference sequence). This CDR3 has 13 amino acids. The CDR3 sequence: CASSPGDHSPLHF. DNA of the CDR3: TGTGCCAGCAGCCCGGGGGACCATTCACCCCTCCACTTT.